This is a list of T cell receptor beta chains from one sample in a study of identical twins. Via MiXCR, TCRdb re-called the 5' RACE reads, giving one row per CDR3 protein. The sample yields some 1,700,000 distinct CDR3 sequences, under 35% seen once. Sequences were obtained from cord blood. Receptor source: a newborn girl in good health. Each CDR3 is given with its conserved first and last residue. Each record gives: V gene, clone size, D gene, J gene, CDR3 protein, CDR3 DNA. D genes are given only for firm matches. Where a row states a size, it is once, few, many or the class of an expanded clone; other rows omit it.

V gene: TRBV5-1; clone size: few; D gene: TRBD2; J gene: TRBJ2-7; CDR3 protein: CASSFHNRAPSVGGSYEQYF; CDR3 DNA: TGCGCCAGCAGCTTCCATAATCGCGCCCCTTCAGTGGGGGGGTCCTACGAGCAGTACTTC
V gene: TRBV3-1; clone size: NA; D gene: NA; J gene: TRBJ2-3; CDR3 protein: CASSHRGAGTQYF; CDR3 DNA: TGTGCCAGCAGCCACAGAGGGGCAGGTACGCAGTATTTT
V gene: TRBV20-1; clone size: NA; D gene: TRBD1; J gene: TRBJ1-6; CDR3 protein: CSARENRGSSYNSPLHF; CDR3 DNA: TGCAGTGCTAGAGAAAACAGGGGAAGCTCCTATAATTCACCCCTCCACTTT
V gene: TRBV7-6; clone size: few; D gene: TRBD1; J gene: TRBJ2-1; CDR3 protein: CASSFDRVGHSEQFF; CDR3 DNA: TGTGCCAGCAGCTTCGACAGGGTTGGTCACAGTGAGCAGTTCTTC
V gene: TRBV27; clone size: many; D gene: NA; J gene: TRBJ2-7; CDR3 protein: CASAVSPAYEQYF; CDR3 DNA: TGTGCCAGCGCAGTTTCCCCAGCCTACGAGCAGTACTTC
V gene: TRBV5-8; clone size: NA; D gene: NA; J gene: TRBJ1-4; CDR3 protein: CASTRRGVNEKLFF; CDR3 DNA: TGTGCCAGCACCCGGAGGGGGGTAAATGAAAAACTGTTTTTT
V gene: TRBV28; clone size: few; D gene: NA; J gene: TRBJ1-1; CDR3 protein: CASSLMGGSSPIGAFF; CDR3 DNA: TGTGCCAGCAGTTTAATGGGGGGTTCGTCCCCCATAGGAGCTTTCTTT
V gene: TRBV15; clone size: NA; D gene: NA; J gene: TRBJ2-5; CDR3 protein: CATSRLEETQYF; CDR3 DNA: TGTGCCACCAGCAGACTAGAAGAGACCCAGTACTTC
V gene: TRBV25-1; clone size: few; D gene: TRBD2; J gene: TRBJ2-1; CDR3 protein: CASSGAGGQRSSYNEQFF; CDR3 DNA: TGTGCCAGCAGTGGAGCGGGGGGGCAGAGAAGCTCCTACAATGAGCAGTTCTTC
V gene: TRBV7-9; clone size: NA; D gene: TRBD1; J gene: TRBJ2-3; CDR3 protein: CASSNFRFRGQVDTQYF; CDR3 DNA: TGTGCCAGCAGCAACTTTCGTTTCAGGGGGCAAGTAGATACGCAGTATTTT
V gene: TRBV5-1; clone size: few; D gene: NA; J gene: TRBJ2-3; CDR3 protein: CASSLDHNTDTQYF; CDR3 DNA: TGCGCCAGCAGCTTGGACCACAACACAGATACGCAGTATTTT